This is a list of T cell receptor beta chains from one sample in a study of T cells expressing NK-cell markers. Each CDR3 protein gets one entry in TCRdb, which reprocessed the 5' RACE reads and gives no DNA. The sample table sets out approximately 170,000 distinct CDR3 sequences. The material sequenced was blood T cells: a sorted CD56 or NKG2C T cell subset, CD4+ or CD8+ T cells, or bulk PBMC T cells (not recorded which). The receptors originated from a man aged 18-70 years in good health. Both conserved end residues are part of each CDR3. Expanded clones get a size class; other rows say once, few or many, or leave the size out.

V gene: TRBV11-1; clone size: NA; J gene: TRBJ2-7; CDR3 protein: CASSYGGTGTGVSYEQYF
V gene: TRBV3-1; clone size: NA; J gene: TRBJ1-4; CDR3 protein: CASSQTTGYNEKLFF
V gene: TRBV15; clone size: NA; J gene: TRBJ2-7; CDR3 protein: CATSRGSGGGYEQYF
V gene: TRBV19; clone size: NA; J gene: TRBJ1-6; CDR3 protein: CASTDRGYSPLHF
V gene: TRBV6-1; clone size: NA; J gene: TRBJ1-2; CDR3 protein: CATGWGGSFNYGYTF
V gene: TRBV12-3/TRBV12-4; clone size: NA; J gene: TRBJ1-5; CDR3 protein: CASSDRRSNQPQHF
V gene: TRBV2; clone size: NA; J gene: TRBJ2-6; CDR3 protein: CASRGLSGANVLTF
V gene: TRBV7-6; clone size: NA; J gene: TRBJ2-1; CDR3 protein: CASSLSWGNEQFF
V gene: TRBV19; clone size: NA; J gene: TRBJ2-2; CDR3 protein: CAGRGSGELFF
V gene: TRBV10-2; clone size: NA; J gene: TRBJ1-6; CDR3 protein: CASSESAGYNSPLHF
V gene: TRBV4-1; clone size: NA; J gene: TRBJ1-4; CDR3 protein: CASSWDRGLEEKLFF
V gene: TRBV6-4; clone size: NA; J gene: TRBJ2-5; CDR3 protein: CASSDLWLYQETQYF
V gene: TRBV12-3/TRBV12-4; clone size: NA; J gene: TRBJ2-2; CDR3 protein: CASSSGLAGDDAGELFF
V gene: TRBV4-1; clone size: NA; J gene: TRBJ2-1; CDR3 protein: CASSQAETSGGPQGEQFF
V gene: TRBV11-3; clone size: NA; J gene: TRBJ2-2; CDR3 protein: CANKDRGYRPRSGSCFF
V gene: TRBV3-1; clone size: NA; J gene: TRBJ1-2; CDR3 protein: CASSQADAGGYTF
V gene: TRBV5-6; clone size: NA; J gene: TRBJ2-7; CDR3 protein: CASSRIRAKGTYEQYF
V gene: TRBV6-1; clone size: NA; J gene: TRBJ1-5; CDR3 protein: CASSETWAVNQPQHF
V gene: TRBV25-1; clone size: NA; J gene: TRBJ1-4; CDR3 protein: CASREPKTGEFEKLFF
V gene: TRBV6-1; clone size: NA; J gene: TRBJ2-1; CDR3 protein: CASSDWTGEDNEQFF
V gene: TRBV12-3/TRBV12-4; clone size: NA; J gene: TRBJ1-4; CDR3 protein: CASSFSRAQGNEKLFF
V gene: TRBV6-6; clone size: NA; J gene: TRBJ2-1; CDR3 protein: CACSGGRTNEQFF
V gene: TRBV6-1; clone size: NA; J gene: TRBJ2-3; CDR3 protein: CASSEDSYTDTQYF
V gene: TRBV6-1; clone size: NA; J gene: TRBJ2-3; CDR3 protein: CASSRLAGEEDTQYF
V gene: TRBV19; clone size: NA; J gene: TRBJ2-7; CDR3 protein: CASSMRVSTYEQYF
V gene: TRBV7-6; clone size: NA; J gene: TRBJ2-7; CDR3 protein: CASSLTLRAYYEQYF
V gene: TRBV7-9; clone size: NA; J gene: TRBJ2-2; CDR3 protein: CASGSGGELFF
V gene: TRBV29-1; clone size: NA; J gene: TRBJ2-5; CDR3 protein: CSVGTGWGEETQYF
V gene: TRBV12-3/TRBV12-4; clone size: NA; J gene: TRBJ2-5; CDR3 protein: CASSWGYAVQETQYF
V gene: TRBV20-1; clone size: NA; J gene: TRBJ1-1; CDR3 protein: CSAPQGPEAFF
V gene: TRBV5-4; clone size: NA; J gene: TRBJ2-1; CDR3 protein: CASSLGSLLGDEQFF
V gene: TRBV7-9; clone size: NA; J gene: TRBJ2-5; CDR3 protein: CASSGRRGQAETQYF
V gene: TRBV6-5; clone size: NA; J gene: TRBJ2-2; CDR3 protein: CASSYRGEGTGELFF
V gene: TRBV15; clone size: NA; J gene: TRBJ1-2; CDR3 protein: CATSLTGGADYGYTF
V gene: TRBV7-9; clone size: NA; J gene: TRBJ2-5; CDR3 protein: CASSLRTEQETQYF
V gene: TRBV29-1; clone size: NA; J gene: TRBJ2-1; CDR3 protein: CSSTRTSLSDEQFF
V gene: TRBV2; clone size: NA; J gene: TRBJ2-3; CDR3 protein: CASSDEGIDTQYF
V gene: TRBV27; clone size: NA; J gene: TRBJ1-3; CDR3 protein: CASSITGVTGNTIYF
V gene: TRBV12-3/TRBV12-4; clone size: NA; J gene: TRBJ2-5; CDR3 protein: CASSLAADRETQYF
V gene: TRBV7-6; clone size: NA; J gene: TRBJ1-1; CDR3 protein: CASSLYTGVGNTEAFF
V gene: TRBV10-3; clone size: NA; J gene: TRBJ1-5; CDR3 protein: CAISEYSGDQPQHF
V gene: TRBV4-1; clone size: NA; J gene: TRBJ2-3; CDR3 protein: CASSQDLGRHTDTQYF
V gene: TRBV12-5; clone size: large; J gene: TRBJ2-7; CDR3 protein: CASGQGSLYEQYF
V gene: TRBV27; clone size: NA; J gene: TRBJ2-7; CDR3 protein: CASYLIRVHEQYF
V gene: TRBV20-1; clone size: NA; J gene: TRBJ2-7; CDR3 protein: CSANDERTYEQYF
V gene: TRBV21-1; clone size: NA; J gene: TRBJ2-1; CDR3 protein: CASNPHRVPSIGNEQFF
V gene: TRBV1; clone size: NA; J gene: TRBJ2-2; CDR3 protein: CTSSHPPGLAGFTPGSCFF
V gene: TRBV23-1; clone size: NA; J gene: TRBJ1-6; CDR3 protein: CASSQSRPSSYNSPLHF